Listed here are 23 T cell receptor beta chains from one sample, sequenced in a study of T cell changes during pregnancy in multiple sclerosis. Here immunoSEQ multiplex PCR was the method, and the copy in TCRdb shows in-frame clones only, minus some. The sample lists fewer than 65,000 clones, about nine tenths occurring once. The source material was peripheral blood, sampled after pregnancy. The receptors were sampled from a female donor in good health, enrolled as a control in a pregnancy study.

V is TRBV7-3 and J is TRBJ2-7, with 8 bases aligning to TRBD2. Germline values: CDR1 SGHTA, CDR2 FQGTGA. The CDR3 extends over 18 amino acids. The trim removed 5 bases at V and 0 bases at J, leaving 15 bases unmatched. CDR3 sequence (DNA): TGTGCCAGCAGCCCTAAGGGTGGGGTAGCGGGGAGCTCCTACGAGCAGTACTTC. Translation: CASSPKGGVAGSSYEQYF.

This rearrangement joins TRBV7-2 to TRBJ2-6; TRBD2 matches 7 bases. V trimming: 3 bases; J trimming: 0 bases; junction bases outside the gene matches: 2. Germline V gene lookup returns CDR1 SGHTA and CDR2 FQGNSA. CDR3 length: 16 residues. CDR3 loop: CASSFGRASGANVLTF. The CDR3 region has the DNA TGTGCCAGCAGCTTTGGGAGGGCCTCTGGGGCCAACGTCCTGACTTTC.

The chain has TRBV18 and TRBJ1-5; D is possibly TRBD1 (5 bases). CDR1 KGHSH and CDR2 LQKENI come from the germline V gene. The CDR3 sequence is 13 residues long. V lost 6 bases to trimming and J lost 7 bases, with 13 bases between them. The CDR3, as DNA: TGTGCCAGCTCCCCGGGGGACCGGCAGCCCCAGCATTTT. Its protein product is CASSPGDRQPQHF. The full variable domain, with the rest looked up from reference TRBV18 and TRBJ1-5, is NAGVMQNPRHLVRRRGQEARLRCSPMKGHSHVYWYRQLPEEGLKFMVYLQKENIIDESGMPKERFSAEFPKEGPSILRIQQVVRGDSAAYFCASSPGDRQPQHFGDGTRLSIL.

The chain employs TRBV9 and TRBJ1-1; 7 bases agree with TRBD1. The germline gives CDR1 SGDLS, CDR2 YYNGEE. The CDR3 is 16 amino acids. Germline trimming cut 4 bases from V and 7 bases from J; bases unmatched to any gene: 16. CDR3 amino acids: CASSPRGLGGRSEAFF. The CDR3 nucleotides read TGTGCCAGCAGCCCTCGAGGGTTAGGGGGCCGAAGTGAAGCTTTCTTT.

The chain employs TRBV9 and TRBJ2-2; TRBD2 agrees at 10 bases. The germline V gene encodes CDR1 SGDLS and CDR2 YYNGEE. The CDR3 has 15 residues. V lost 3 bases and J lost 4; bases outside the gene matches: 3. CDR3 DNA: TGTGCCAGCAGCGCTAGCGGGGGTATCACCGGGGAGCTGTTTTTT. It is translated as CASSASGGITGELFF.

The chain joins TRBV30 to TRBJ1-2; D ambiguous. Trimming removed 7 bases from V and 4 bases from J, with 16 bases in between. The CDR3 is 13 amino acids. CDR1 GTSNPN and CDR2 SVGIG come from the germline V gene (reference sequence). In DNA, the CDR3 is TGTGCCTTACTCCAGGACGGAGGCTATGGCTACACCTTC. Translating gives CALLQDGGYGYTF.

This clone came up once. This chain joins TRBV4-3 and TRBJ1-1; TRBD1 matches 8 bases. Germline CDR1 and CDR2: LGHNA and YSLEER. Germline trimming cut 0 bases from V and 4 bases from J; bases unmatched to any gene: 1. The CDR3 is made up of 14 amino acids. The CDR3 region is CASSQDTGGTEAFF. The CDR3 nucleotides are TGCGCCAGCAGCCAAGACACAGGGGGCACTGAAGCTTTCTTT.

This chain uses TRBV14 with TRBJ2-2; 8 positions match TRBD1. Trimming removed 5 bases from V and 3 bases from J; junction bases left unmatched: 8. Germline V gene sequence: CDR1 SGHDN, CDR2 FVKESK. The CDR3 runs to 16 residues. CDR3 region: CASSLGQGFYTGELFF. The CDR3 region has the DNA TGTGCCAGCAGCTTAGGACAGGGCTTTTACACCGGGGAGCTGTTTTTT.

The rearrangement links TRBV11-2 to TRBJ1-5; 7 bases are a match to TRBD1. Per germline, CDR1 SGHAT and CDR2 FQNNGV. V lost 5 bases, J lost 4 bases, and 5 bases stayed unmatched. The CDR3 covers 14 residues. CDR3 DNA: TGTGCCAGCAGCCCCGACAGGGCGAATCAGCCCCAGCATTTT. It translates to CASSPDRANQPQHF.

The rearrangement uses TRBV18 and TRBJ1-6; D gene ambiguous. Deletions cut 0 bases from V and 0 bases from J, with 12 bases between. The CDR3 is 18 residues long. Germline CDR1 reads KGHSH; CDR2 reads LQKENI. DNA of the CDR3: TGTGCCAGCTCACCACCCCCCAGGCCGAGCTCCTATAATTCACCCCTCCACTTT. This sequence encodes CASSPPPRPSSYNSPLHF.

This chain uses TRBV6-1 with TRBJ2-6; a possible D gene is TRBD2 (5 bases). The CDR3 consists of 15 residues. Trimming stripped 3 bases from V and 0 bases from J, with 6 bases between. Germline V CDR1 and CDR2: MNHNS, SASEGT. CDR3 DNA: TGTGCCAGCAGTGATGGGAGCTCTGGGGCCAACGTCCTGACTTTC. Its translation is CASSDGSSGANVLTF.

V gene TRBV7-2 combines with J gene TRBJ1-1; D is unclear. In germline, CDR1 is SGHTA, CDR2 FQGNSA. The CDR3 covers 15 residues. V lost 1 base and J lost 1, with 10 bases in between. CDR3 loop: CASSLGALGNTEAFF. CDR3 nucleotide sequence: TGTGCCAGCAGCTTAGGGGCATTGGGGAACACTGAAGCTTTCTTT.

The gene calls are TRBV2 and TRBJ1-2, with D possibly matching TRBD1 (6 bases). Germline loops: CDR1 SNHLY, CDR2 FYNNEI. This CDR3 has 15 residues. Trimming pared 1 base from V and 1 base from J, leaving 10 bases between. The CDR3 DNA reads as TGTGCCAGCAGTGAAGGGGGGCTGATTAACTATGGCTACACCTTC. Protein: CASSEGGLINYGYTF. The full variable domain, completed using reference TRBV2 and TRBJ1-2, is EPEVTQTPSHQVTQMGQEVILRCVPISNHLYFYWYRQILGQKVEFLVSFYNNEISEKSEIFDDQFSVERPDGSNFTLKIRSTKLEDSAMYFCASSEGGLINYGYTFGSGTRLTVV.

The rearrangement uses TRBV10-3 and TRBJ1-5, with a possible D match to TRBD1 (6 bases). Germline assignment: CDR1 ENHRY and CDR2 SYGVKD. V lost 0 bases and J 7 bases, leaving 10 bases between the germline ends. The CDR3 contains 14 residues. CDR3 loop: CAISESDRGQPQHF. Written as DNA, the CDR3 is TGTGCCATCAGTGAGTCGGATAGGGGGCAGCCCCAGCATTTT.

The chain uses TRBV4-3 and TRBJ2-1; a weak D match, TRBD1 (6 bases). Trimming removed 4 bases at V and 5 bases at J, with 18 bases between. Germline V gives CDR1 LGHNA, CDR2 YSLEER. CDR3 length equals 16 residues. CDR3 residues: CASSPEGDTSDNEQFF. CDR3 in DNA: TGCGCCAGCAGCCCCGAAGGGGACACCTCGGACAATGAGCAGTTCTTC.

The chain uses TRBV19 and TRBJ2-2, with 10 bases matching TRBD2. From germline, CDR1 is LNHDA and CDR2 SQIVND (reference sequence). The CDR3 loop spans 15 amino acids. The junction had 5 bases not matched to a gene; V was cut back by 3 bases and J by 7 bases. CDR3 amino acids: CASSIRSGGVGELFF. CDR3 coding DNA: TGTGCCAGTAGTATTCGAAGCGGGGGGGTCGGGGAGCTGTTTTTT.

In nucleotides, the CDR3 is TGTGCCAGCAGTGAACGTGGGCCTGGGGCCAACGTCCTGACTTTC. Its protein product is CASSERGPGANVLTF. J is TRBJ2-6 and V is TRBV6-4; D remains unclear. Germline V gene lookup returns CDR1 MRHNA and CDR2 SNTAGT. V was clipped by 3 bases and J by 2 bases, with 8 bases between them. There are 15 residues in the CDR3.

CDR3 DNA sequence: TGTGCCAGCAGCCATCATCGCTCCGGGACAGGGGTGAACACTGAAGCTTTCTTT. This translates into CASSHHRSGTGVNTEAFF. The J gene is TRBJ1-1, the V gene TRBV4-2; 10 nucleotides line up with TRBD1. The junction had 10 bases not matched to a gene; V was cut back by 3 bases and J by 0 bases. The CDR3 loop spans 18 amino acids. Germline loops: CDR1 LGHNA, CDR2 YNFKEQ.

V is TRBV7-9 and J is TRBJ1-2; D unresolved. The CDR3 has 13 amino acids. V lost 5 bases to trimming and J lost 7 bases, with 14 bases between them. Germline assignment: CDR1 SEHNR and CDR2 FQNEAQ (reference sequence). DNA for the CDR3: TGTGCCAGCAGCGAGAGCGGGGTTGGTGGCTACACCTTC. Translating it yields CASSESGVGGYTF.

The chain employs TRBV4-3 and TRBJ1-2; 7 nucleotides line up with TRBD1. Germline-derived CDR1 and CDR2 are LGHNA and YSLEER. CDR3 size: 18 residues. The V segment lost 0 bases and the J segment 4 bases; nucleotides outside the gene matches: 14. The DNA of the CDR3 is TGCGCCAGCAGCCAAGATAGGGTCAGGGGGAATAACGGCTATGGCTACACCTTC. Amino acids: CASSQDRVRGNNGYGYTF.

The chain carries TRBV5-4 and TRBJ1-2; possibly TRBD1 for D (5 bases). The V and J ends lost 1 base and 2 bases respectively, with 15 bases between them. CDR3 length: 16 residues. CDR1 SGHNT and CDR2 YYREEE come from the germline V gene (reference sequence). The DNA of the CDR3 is TGTGCCAGCAGCTTGATTGACAGTTCCCCAAACTATGGCTACACCTTC. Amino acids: CASSLIDSSPNYGYTF.

The CDR3: CASSIGLAGVNYNEQFF. The CDR3 bases are TGTGCCAGTAGTATAGGACTAGCGGGGGTAAATTACAATGAGCAGTTCTTC. V is TRBV19 and J is TRBJ2-1, with TRBD2 identical over 12 bases. Germline lookup yields CDR1 LNHDA and CDR2 SQIVND (reference sequence). The V and J ends lost 1 base and 4 bases, in that order; junction bases with no gene match: 5. There are 17 residues in the CDR3.

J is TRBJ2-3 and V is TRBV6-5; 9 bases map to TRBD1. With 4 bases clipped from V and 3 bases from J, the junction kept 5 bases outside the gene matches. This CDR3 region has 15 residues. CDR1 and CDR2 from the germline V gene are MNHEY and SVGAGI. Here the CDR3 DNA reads TGTGCCAGCAGTTCACAGGGGGCAGGTACAGATACGCAGTATTTT. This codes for CASSSQGAGTDTQYF.